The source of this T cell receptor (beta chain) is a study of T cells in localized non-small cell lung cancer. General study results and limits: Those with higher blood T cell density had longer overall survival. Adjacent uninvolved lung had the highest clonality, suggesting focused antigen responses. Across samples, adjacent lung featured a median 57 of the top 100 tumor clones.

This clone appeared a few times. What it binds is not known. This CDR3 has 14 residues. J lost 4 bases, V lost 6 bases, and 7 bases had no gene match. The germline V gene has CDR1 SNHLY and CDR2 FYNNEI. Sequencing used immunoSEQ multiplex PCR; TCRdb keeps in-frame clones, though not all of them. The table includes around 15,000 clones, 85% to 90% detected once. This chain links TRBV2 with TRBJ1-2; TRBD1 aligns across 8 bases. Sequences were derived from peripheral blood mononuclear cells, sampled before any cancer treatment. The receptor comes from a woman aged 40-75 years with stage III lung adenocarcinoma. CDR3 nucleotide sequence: TGTGCCAGCAGCCAACAGGGGGTAGTCTATGGCTACACCTTC. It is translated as CASSQQGVVYGYTF.